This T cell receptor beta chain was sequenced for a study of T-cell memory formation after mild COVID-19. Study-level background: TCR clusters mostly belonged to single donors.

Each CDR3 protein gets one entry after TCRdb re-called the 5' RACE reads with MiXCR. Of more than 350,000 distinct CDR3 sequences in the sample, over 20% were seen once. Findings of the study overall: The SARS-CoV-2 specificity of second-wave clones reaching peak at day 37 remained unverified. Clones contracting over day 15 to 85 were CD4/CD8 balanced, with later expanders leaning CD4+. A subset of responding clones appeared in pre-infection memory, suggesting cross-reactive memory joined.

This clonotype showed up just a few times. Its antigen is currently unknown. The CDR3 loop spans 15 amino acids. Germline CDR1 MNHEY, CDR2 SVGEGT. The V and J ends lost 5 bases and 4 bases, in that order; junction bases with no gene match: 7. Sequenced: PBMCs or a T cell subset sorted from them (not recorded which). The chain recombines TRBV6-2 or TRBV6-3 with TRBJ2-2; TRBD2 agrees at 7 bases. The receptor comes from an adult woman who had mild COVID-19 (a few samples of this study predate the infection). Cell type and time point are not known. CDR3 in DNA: TGTGCCAGCAGTCCGAGACTAGCAGGCACCGGGGAGCTGTTTTTT. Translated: CASSPRLAGTGELFF.